The sequence of this T cell receptor beta chain was determined in a study of T cells in Graves' hyperthyroidism and ophthalmopathy. CDR1 SNHLY and CDR2 FYNNEI come from the germline V gene. There are 15 residues in the CDR3. The V end was cut by 4 bases, the J end by 5 bases, with 18 bases between. What was amplified from RNA transcripts were TCR beta CDR3 regions. A set of HTBI primers served as the primers for a first-round RT-PCR of the TCR CDR3. TCRdb fed the multiplex PCR reads into MiXCR, producing one record per CDR3 protein. The top ten clones hold 8% to 8.5% of a sample with about 540,000 distinct CDR3 sequences, roughly 50% of them seen once. Study results and caveats: Ophthalmopathy was predicted by the model a median of approximately 6.6 months ahead of onset.

A few counts support this clonotype. The antigen is undetermined. The sequence derives from a woman aged 18 to 35 with Graves' hyperthyroidism. Sequencing was carried out using peripheral blood or thyroid tissue (not recorded which). The chain is built from TRBV2 and TRBJ2-7; tentatively, D is TRBD2 (6 bases). CDR3 bases: TGTGCCAGCAGTGGGACGGAGGGCAGGGTGAACGAGCAGTACTTC. Translation gives CASSGTEGRVNEQYF.